Listed below are T cell receptor beta chains from one sample, sequenced in a study of T cells in Graves' hyperthyroidism and ophthalmopathy. From the multiplex PCR reads, TCRdb called clonotypes with MiXCR, one entry per CDR3 protein. The repertoire holds 350,000 to 400,000 distinct CDR3 sequences, about 18% seen once, with roughly 3.5% in the top ten. Material for sequencing was blood. All receptors derive from a woman between 18 and 29 years old with Graves' hyperthyroidism. The conserved cysteine and the conserved F or W are not part of the CDR3 here.

v_gene	CDR3aa
TRBV4-1	ASSQVGRAAGELF
TRBV11-2	ASSLVSGINTGELF
TRBV11-1	ASSHSPRTGGTKNTEAF
TRBV12-3/TRBV12-4	ASSFGPGGSYQPQH
TRBV20-1	SAGDRVMNTEAF
TRBV5-5	ASLLKDGRFTGELF
TRBV30	AWKWLNTEAF
TRBV6-1	ASNFGRVRGTGELF
TRBV2	ASKGDDQPQH
TRBV7-2	ASSLGFGETQY
TRBV20-1	SAREGQGDNQPQH
TRBV6-1	ASSGRVEAF
TRBV15	ATSTRPVSGVAAF
TRBV20-1	SAKHPGSETEAF
TRBV20-1	SAQDRPVDYGYT
TRBV12-3/TRBV12-4	ASSFYGTGNEQY
TRBV20-1	SAREYTDRYEQY